The 7 T cell receptor beta chains below all came from one sample that was sequenced in a study of regulatory T cells in long-lasting Graves disease. Relying on iRepertoire HTBI primers and Arm-PCR of CDR3 regions, the team built TCR beta libraries. TCRdb processed the multiplex PCR reads anew with MiXCR; each CDR3 protein has one entry. The repertoire holds approximately 390,000 distinct CDR3 sequences, 16% seen once, with around 20% in the top ten. Regarding time point: newly diagnosed GD, antithyroid drugs for less than 3 months. RNA extracted from PBMCs served as the sequencing template. The same data also contributed to another study, on T cells in Graves' hyperthyroidism and ophthalmopathy.

Here the sequenced sample was peripheral blood mononuclear cells (PBMCs), taken at new diagnosis, from a patient treated with antithyroid drugs. All receptors derive from a woman between 18 and 29 years old with Graves disease.

This clonotype was detected ten times or more. The CDR3 sequence: CASSPLPGLAGDTDTQYF. In DNA, the CDR3 is TGTGCCAGCAGCCCATTACCCGGGCTAGCGGGAGACACAGATACGCAGTATTTT. The chain is built from TRBV7-3 and TRBJ2-3; 10 bases align to TRBD2. Germline V gene lookup returns CDR1 SGHTA and CDR2 FQGTGA. The CDR3 is made up of 18 amino acids. Unmatched junction bases numbered 13, after V lost 5 bases and J lost 2 bases.

This clonotype came up a few times. A junction boundary mismatches the germline segment, possibly from a read error. The gene calls are TRBV25-1 and TRBJ2-7, with unresolved D. The length of the CDR3 is 12 residues. The germline CDR1 and CDR2 sequences are MGHDK and SYGVNS. CDR3 bases: TGTGCCAGCAGTGAATTCTCCTCCGAGCAGTACTTC. Translating it yields CASSEFSSEQYF.

This clonotype showed up many times. The genes are TRBV30 and TRBJ1-6, with D unclear. The CDR3 consists of 12 residues. Germline V gives CDR1 GTSNPN, CDR2 SVGIG (reference sequence). The V and J ends lost 4 bases and 0 bases respectively, with 1 base between them. CDR3 sequence reads: CAWNSYNSPLHF. The CDR3 DNA is TGTGCCTGGAACTCCTATAATTCACCCCTCCACTTT.

This clonotype was recorded a few times. The rearrangement links TRBV6-1 to TRBJ2-6, with D maybe TRBD2 (6 bases). Germline values: CDR1 MNHNS, CDR2 SASEGT. V shed 6 bases and J shed 1 base, with 13 bases lying between them. The CDR3 spans 16 residues. DNA for the CDR3: TGTGCCAGCAGCACGGGACTCCTGTCTGGGGCCAACGTCCTGACTTTC. Translated: CASSTGLLSGANVLTF.

This clonotype was recorded at least ten times. The chain recombines TRBV2 with TRBJ2-7; TRBD1 matches at 7 bases. V dropped 9 bases and J dropped 0; count of bases not matched to a gene: 5. The CDR3 loop spans 13 amino acids. Germline V gives CDR1 SNHLY, CDR2 FYNNEI. CDR3 DNA sequence: TGTGCCAGAAATCAGGGGGACTCCTACGAGCAGTACTTC. Protein product: CARNQGDSYEQYF.

In its sample, this clonotype was seen many times. The rearrangement links TRBV3-1 to TRBJ2-3; D remains unclear. V shed 0 bases and J shed 6 bases, with 4 bases lying between them. The CDR3 has 12 amino acids. Germline loops: CDR1 LGHDT, CDR2 YNNKEL (reference sequence). DNA for the CDR3: TGTGCCAGCAGCCAAGATGAGGATACGCAGTATTTT. Encoded protein: CASSQDEDTQYF.

The chain combines TRBV6-1 with TRBJ2-5; a weak D match, TRBD1 (6 bases). The germline V and J ends were trimmed by 6 bases and 9 bases, with 17 bases remaining between them. Germline V gene lookup returns CDR1 MNHNS and CDR2 SASEGT. CDR3 length: 13 amino acids. The CDR3 is CASRGQGALPQYF. CDR3 coding DNA: TGTGCCAGCAGGGGACAAGGGGCTTTGCCCCAGTACTTC.